This TCR beta chain was captured by sequencing in a study of T cell responses to AZD1222 COVID-19 vaccine. Sequencing was performed with immunoSEQ multiplex PCR; in TCRdb, only in-frame clones are kept and a portion is missing. The sample holds roughly 42,000 clones, 80% seen once. Trimming left V 7 bases short and J 10 bases short, with 21 bases between. The germline V gene has CDR1 SQVTM and CDR2 ANQGSEA. The CDR3 runs to 13 residues. The chain recombines TRBV29-1 with TRBJ2-3; D might be TRBD2 (5 bases). This sample comprised peripheral blood, obtained on day 0 of AZD1222 vaccination. The sequence was collected from an adult in good health. The CDR3 reads CSARESGSDAQYF. The CDR3, as DNA: TGCAGCGCCCGCGAGTCGGGTAGCGATGCGCAGTATTTT.